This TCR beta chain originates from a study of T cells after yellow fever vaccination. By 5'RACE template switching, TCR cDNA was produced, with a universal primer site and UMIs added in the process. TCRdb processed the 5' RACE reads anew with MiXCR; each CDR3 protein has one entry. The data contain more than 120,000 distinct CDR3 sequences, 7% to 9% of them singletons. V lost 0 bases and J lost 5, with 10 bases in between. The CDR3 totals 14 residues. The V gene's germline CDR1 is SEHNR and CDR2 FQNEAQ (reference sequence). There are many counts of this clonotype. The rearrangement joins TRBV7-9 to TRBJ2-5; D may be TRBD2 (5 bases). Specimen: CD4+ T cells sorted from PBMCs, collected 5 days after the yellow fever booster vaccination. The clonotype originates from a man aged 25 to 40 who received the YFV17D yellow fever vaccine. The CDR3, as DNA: TGTGCCAGCAGCTTAGCCGGACTTGAGGAGACCCAGTACTTC. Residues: CASSLAGLEETQYF.